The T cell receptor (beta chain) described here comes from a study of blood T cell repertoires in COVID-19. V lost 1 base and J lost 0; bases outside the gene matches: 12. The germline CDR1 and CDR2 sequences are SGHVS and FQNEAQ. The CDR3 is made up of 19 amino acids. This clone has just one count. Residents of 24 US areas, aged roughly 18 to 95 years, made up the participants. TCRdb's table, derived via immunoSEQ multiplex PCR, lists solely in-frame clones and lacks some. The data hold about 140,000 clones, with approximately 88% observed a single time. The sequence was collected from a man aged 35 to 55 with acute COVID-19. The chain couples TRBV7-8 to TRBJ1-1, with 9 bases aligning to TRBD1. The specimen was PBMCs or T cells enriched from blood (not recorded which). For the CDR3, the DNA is TGTGCCAGCAGCTTAGAGAACAGGGGGCAGGGTGGGATGAACACTGAAGCTTTCTTT. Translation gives CASSLENRGQGGMNTEAFF.